This passage covers 10 T cell receptor beta chains from one sample sequenced in a study of T cells after yellow fever vaccination. TCRdb re-analysed the 5' RACE reads in MiXCR, keeping a single row per CDR3 protein. The table records 500,000 to 650,000 distinct CDR3 sequences, roughly 14% of them present only once. The sample consisted of PBMCs, taken on the day of the yellow fever booster vaccination. All receptors derive from a man aged 25-45 years who received the YFV17D yellow fever vaccine.

This clonotype has more than one count but fewer than ten. V and J are TRBV6-5 and TRBJ1-6, with 9 positions matching TRBD1. V trimming: 3 bases; J trimming: 7 bases; junction bases outside the gene matches: 4. The CDR3 has 15 amino acids. Germline CDR1 reads MNHEY; CDR2 reads SVGAGI. This CDR3 is CASSYSGTGNSPLHF. The CDR3 coding sequence is TGTGCCAGCAGTTATTCCGGGACAGGGAATTCACCCCTCCACTTT.

The V call is TRBV28, the J call TRBJ2-3; 9 positions match TRBD2. Germline-derived CDR1 and CDR2 are MDHEN and SYDVKM. The CDR3 extends over 13 amino acids. V lost 8 bases to trimming and J lost 4 bases; unmatched junction nucleotides: 4. The CDR3 nucleotides read TGTGCCAGCCTAGCGGGGCGCTCAGATACGCAGTATTTT. Its translation is CASLAGRSDTQYF.

This rearrangement joins TRBV7-2 to TRBJ2-1, with D perhaps TRBD1 (6 bases). V lost 4 bases, J lost 4 bases, and 14 bases lay in between. CDR3 size: 15 residues. Germline CDR1 reads SGHTA; CDR2 reads FQGNSA. The CDR3: CASSSSYQGYNEQFF. CDR3 nucleotides: TGTGCCAGCAGCTCTAGCTATCAGGGGTACAATGAGCAGTTCTTC.

The rearrangement links TRBV20-1 to TRBJ2-1; D gene ambiguous. V gave up 3 bases and J gave up 8 bases, with 5 bases separating them. Germline CDR1 is DFQATT and CDR2 is SNEGSKA (reference sequence). The CDR3 has 10 amino acids. The CDR3 loop is CSASEDEQFF. CDR3 coding DNA: TGCAGTGCTAGCGAGGATGAGCAGTTCTTC.

This clonotype has a count of ten or more. One end of the junction fails to match germline, which may point to a read error. J is TRBJ2-3 and V is TRBV5-1; D ambiguous. CDR1 is SGHRS, CDR2 YFSETQ, per germline. This CDR3 spans 11 amino acids. The CDR3 nucleotides read TGTGCCAGCAGTTTCGCAGATACGCAGTATTTT. This translates into CASSFADTQYF.

Only a few counts were recorded for this clonotype. V is TRBV19 and J is TRBJ2-2; 11 bases are a match to TRBD2. Germline V gene sequence: CDR1 LNHDA, CDR2 SQIVND (reference sequence). The ends lost 6 bases at V and 5 bases at J; junction bases unmatched: 5. This CDR3 is built from 15 residues. The CDR3 is CASRVLAGDTGELFF. Written as DNA, the CDR3 is TGTGCCAGTAGGGTACTAGCGGGAGATACCGGGGAGCTGTTTTTT.

The chain couples TRBV7-3 to TRBJ2-1, with 16 bases fitting TRBD2. V was pared by 5 bases and J by 9 bases, with 4 bases of the junction left unmatched. The CDR3 spans 15 residues. From germline, CDR1 is SGHTA and CDR2 FQGTGA. The CDR3 protein is CASSIGTSGRVEQFF. The CDR3 region has the DNA TGTGCCAGCAGCATTGGGACTAGCGGGAGGGTTGAGCAGTTCTTC.

This clonotype was counted only a few times. This chain joins TRBV18 and TRBJ2-7, with TRBD2 matching over 7 bases. The J segment lost 7 bases and the V segment lost 0 bases, leaving 9 bases of the junction unmatched. The CDR3 covers 15 residues. Germline CDR1 and CDR2: KGHSH and LQKENI. The CDR3 sequence is CASSPPGSGWGEQYF. Written as DNA, the CDR3 is TGTGCCAGCTCACCACCGGGTAGCGGGTGGGGTGAGCAGTACTTC.

The J gene is TRBJ2-1, the V gene TRBV20-1; the match to TRBD1 covers 9 bases. Germline loops: CDR1 DFQATT, CDR2 SNEGSKA (reference sequence). The junction had 3 bases not matched to a gene; V was cut back by 1 base and J by 8 bases. The CDR3 spans 13 residues. The CDR3 here is CSARGQGVHEQFF. The CDR3 DNA follows: TGCAGTGCTAGAGGACAGGGGGTCCATGAGCAGTTCTTC.

There are a few counts of this clonotype. V and J are TRBV5-4 and TRBJ2-1; perhaps TRBD2 as D (6 bases). Trimming removed 0 bases at V and 5 bases at J, with 18 bases between. Germline CDR1 and CDR2: SGHNT and YYREEE (reference sequence). CDR3 size: 17 residues. CDR3 DNA sequence: TGTGCCAGCAGCTTGGCCGAGAGGGGACGGGAGAACAATGAGCAGTTCTTC. Translation: CASSLAERGRENNEQFF.